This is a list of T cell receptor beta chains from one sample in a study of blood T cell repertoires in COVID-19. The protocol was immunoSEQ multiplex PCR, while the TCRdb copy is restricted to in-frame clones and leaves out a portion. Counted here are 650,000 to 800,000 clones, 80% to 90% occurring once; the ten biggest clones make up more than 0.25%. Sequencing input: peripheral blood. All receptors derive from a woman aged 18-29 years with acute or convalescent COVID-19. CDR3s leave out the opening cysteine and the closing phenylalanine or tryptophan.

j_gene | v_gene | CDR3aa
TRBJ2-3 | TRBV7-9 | ASSYGQGEADTQY
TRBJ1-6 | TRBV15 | ATSRRGAIPNSPLH
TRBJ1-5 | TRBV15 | ATSRVPGTGARQPQH
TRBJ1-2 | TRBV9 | ASSETGVANYGYT
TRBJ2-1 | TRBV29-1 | SVVYSTYNEQF
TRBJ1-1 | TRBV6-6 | ASTQTLGYTEAF
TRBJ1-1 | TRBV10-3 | AISVFRGDTEAF
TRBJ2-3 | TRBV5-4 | ASSVGTSAATQY
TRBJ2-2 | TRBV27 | ASSLAGGTGELF
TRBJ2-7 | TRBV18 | ASSQRGQSSEQY
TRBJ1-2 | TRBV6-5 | ASTKRGQGARGYT
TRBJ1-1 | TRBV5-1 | ASSLVAEANTEAF
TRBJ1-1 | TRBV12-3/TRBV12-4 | ASSFGRGGYAF
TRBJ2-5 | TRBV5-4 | ASSSGTRGAETQY
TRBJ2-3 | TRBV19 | ASSRAGGAGTQY
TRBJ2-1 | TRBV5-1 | ASSLGQGAGNEQF